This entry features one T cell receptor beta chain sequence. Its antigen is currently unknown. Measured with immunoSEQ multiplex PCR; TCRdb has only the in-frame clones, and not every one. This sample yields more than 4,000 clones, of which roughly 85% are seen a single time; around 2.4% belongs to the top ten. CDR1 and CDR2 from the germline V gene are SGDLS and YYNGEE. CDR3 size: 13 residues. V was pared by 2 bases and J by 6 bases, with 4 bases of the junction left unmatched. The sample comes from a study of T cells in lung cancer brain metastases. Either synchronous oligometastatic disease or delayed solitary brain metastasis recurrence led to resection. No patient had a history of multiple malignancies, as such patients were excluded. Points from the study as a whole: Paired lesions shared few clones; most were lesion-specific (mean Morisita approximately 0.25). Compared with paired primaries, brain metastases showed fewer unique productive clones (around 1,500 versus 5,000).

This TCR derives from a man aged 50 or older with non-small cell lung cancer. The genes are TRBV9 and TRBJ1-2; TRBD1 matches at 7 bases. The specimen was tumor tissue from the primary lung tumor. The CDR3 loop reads CASSVRTGDGYTF. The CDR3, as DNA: TGTGCCAGCAGCGTTAGAACAGGGGATGGCTACACCTTC.